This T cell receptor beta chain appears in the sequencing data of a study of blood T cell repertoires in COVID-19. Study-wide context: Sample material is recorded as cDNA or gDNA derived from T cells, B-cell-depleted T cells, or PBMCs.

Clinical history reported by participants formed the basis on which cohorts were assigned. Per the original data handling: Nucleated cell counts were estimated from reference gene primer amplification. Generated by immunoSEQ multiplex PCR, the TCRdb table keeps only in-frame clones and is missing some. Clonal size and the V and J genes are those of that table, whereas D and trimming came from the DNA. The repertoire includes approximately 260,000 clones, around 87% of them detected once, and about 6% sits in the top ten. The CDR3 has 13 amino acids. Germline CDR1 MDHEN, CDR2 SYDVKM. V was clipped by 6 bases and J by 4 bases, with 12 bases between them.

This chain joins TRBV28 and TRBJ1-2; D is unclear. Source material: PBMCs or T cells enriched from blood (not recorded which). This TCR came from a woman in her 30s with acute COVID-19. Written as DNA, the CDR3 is TGTGCCAGCAGCCCCGGGTCTACCTATGGCTACACCTTC. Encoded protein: CASSPGSTYGYTF.